Presented here are 26 T cell receptor beta chains from one specimen sequenced in a study of blood T cell repertoires in COVID-19. Clones were sequenced by immunoSEQ multiplex PCR, and TCRdb holds only the in-frame ones, with some missing. The data contain some 260,000 clones, 88% of them seen just once; the ten biggest clones take up 0.95% to 1%. The source material was peripheral blood. The receptors were gathered from a woman aged 40 to 50 who had recovered from COVID-19.

The chain uses TRBV28 and TRBJ2-1, with 9 bases lining up with TRBD2. This CDR3 has 15 residues. The germline V gene has CDR1 MDHEN and CDR2 SYDVKM. V shed 7 bases and J 7 bases; nucleotides not matched to a gene: 11. CDR3 protein: CASTTPAGGTNEQFF. The CDR3 DNA follows: TGTGCCAGCACCACCCCCGCGGGAGGGACAAATGAGCAGTTCTTC.

The V gene is TRBV9, the J gene TRBJ2-7, with 7 nucleotides matching TRBD2. CDR1 and CDR2 (germline): SGDLS, YYNGEE. V dropped 3 bases and J dropped 0; count of bases not matched to a gene: 6. The CDR3 is 15 residues long. As DNA, the CDR3 is TGTGCCAGCAGCGCGGGGAGCGGGAACTCCTACGAGCAGTACTTC. Amino acids: CASSAGSGNSYEQYF.

The chain couples TRBV13 to TRBJ2-1; 9 bases are a match to TRBD2. This CDR3 comprises 20 residues. After removal of 2 bases from V and 0 bases from J, the junction contained 14 bases not matched to a gene. Per germline, CDR1 PRHDT and CDR2 FYEKMQ (reference sequence). The DNA of the CDR3 is TGTGCCAGCAGCTTATTTGGTAGGTCTAGCGGGACGAGCTCCTACAATGAGCAGTTCTTC. Residues: CASSLFGRSSGTSSYNEQFF.

The CDR3 region is CASSWGLAGGGRETQYF. The CDR3 DNA reads as TGTGCCAGCAGCTGGGGGCTAGCGGGAGGGGGTCGAGAGACCCAGTACTTC. V gene TRBV5-6 combines with J gene TRBJ2-5; 12 nucleotides agree with TRBD2. Germline CDR1 reads SGHDT; CDR2 reads YYEEEE. V lost 3 bases and J lost 4; bases outside the gene matches: 10. This CDR3 spans 17 amino acids.

This clone was seen more than once but under ten times. The rearrangement joins TRBV29-1 to TRBJ1-2, with D hard to call. Germline CDR1 is SQVTM and CDR2 is ANQGSEA. The CDR3 consists of 13 residues. V lost 7 bases and J lost 1, with 13 bases in between. CDR3 residues: CSAEVGVNYGYTF. CDR3 bases: TGCAGCGCGGAAGTCGGGGTTAACTATGGCTACACCTTC.

The V and J genes are TRBV19 and TRBJ1-4; D may be TRBD1 (5 bases). This CDR3 is 12 amino acids long. V lost 3 bases to trimming and J lost 10 bases, with 9 bases between them. Germline assignment: CDR1 LNHDA and CDR2 SQIVND (reference sequence). Written as DNA, the CDR3 is TGTGCCAGTAGTATTTCCGGGGGAAAACTGTTTTTT. It encodes CASSISGGKLFF.

The J gene is TRBJ2-2, the V gene TRBV23-1; TRBD2 aligns across 9 bases. TRBV23-1 is given ORF status, its function remaining uncertain. V lost 7 bases to trimming and J lost 6 bases; unmatched junction nucleotides: 9. The CDR3 totals 15 residues. CDR3 loop: CASTAPGLAAGELFF. The CDR3 DNA follows: TGCGCCAGCACCGCGCCGGGACTAGCCGCCGGGGAGCTGTTTTTT.

The chain joins TRBV2 to TRBJ2-1; D unresolved. Germline V gene data show CDR1 as SNHLY and CDR2 as FYNNEI. V shed 2 bases and J shed 6 bases, with 11 bases lying between them. This CDR3 region has 14 residues. The chain's CDR3 is CASSELAGRNEQFF. CDR3 DNA sequence: TGTGCCAGCAGTGAACTGGCAGGCCGCAATGAGCAGTTCTTC.

The chain couples TRBV24-1 to TRBJ2-7, with TRBD1 matching 9 bases. Germline CDR1 and CDR2: KGHDR and SFDVKD. This CDR3 is built from 17 residues. The trim removed 5 bases at V and 0 bases at J, leaving 10 bases unmatched. CDR3 bases: TGTGCCACCAGTGGTCCGGGACAGGGACTGAGCTCCTACGAGCAGTACTTC. It encodes CATSGPGQGLSSYEQYF.

The rearrangement joins TRBV27 to TRBJ2-5, with D possibly TRBD1 on 5 matching bases. Per germline, CDR1 MNHEY and CDR2 SMNVEV (reference sequence). V was cut by 4 bases and J by 0 bases, with 12 bases left in between. This CDR3 is built from 15 residues. This CDR3 reads CASSSGFRDQETQYF. DNA of the CDR3: TGTGCCAGCAGTTCAGGGTTCCGCGACCAAGAGACCCAGTACTTC.

The V call is TRBV27, the J call TRBJ2-1; 8 positions agree with TRBD2. Germline V gene data show CDR1 as MNHEY and CDR2 as SMNVEV (reference sequence). This CDR3 spans 16 amino acids. The V gene end was trimmed by 2 bases and the J gene end by 4 bases; junction bases not matched to a gene: 7. The CDR3 protein is CASSLRIAGWYNEQFF. The CDR3 DNA follows: TGTGCCAGCAGTTTACGGATAGCGGGATGGTACAATGAGCAGTTCTTC.

This clone was found once. V is TRBV6-2 or TRBV6-3 and J is TRBJ2-2; maybe TRBD2 (5 bases). CDR3 size: 15 residues. Germline assignment: CDR1 MNHEY and CDR2 SVGEGT. The V end was cut by 6 bases, the J end by 4 bases, with 15 bases between. Here the CDR3 DNA reads TGTGCCAGCAGCCTCGGACTCCTTGGCACCGGGGAGCTGTTTTTT. Translating it yields CASSLGLLGTGELFF.

Ten or more counts support this clone. The genes are TRBV10-2 and TRBJ2-2; TRBD2 agrees at 10 bases. V lost 4 bases, J lost 7 bases, and 12 bases stayed unmatched. From germline, CDR1 is WSHSY and CDR2 SAAADI. The CDR3 has 17 residues. In DNA form, the CDR3 reads TGCGCCAGCAGTGGGCTAGCGGGAGCCACAGGAGGCGGGGAGCTGTTTTTT. It yields the protein CASSGLAGATGGGELFF.

The rearrangement uses TRBV12-3 or TRBV12-4 and TRBJ2-7, with a tentative D call TRBD1 (5 bases). The V end was cut by 6 bases, the J end by 8 bases, with 17 bases between. The CDR3 is made up of 13 amino acids. DNA for the CDR3: TGTGCCAGCAGACCAGGGCCCTCATCCAAGCAGTACTTC. Protein sequence: CASRPGPSSKQYF.

The sample holds one count of this clone. The chain combines TRBV6-5 with TRBJ1-6; tentatively, D is TRBD1 (5 bases). CDR1 and CDR2 from the germline V gene are MNHEY and SVGAGI. The length of the CDR3 is 15 residues. V was cut by 2 bases and J by 7 bases, with 12 bases left in between. As DNA, the CDR3 is TGTGCCAGCAGTTACCGGTGGGGCAGCAATTCACCCCTCCACTTT. Translating gives CASSYRWGSNSPLHF.

Here the CDR3 reads CASSPPSAAYEQYV. The CDR3 DNA reads TGCGCCAGCAGCCCCCCTAGCGCAGCCTACGAGCAGTACGTC. This chain links TRBV4-1 with TRBJ2-7, with D possibly TRBD2 on 6 matching bases. Germline V gene sequence: CDR1 MGHRA, CDR2 YSYEKL. V was cut by 4 bases and J by 2 bases, with 12 bases left in between. This CDR3 is built from 14 residues.

Only a few counts were recorded for this clone. This chain joins TRBV3-1 (or the pseudogene TRBV3-2) and TRBJ1-2, with 7 bases fitting TRBD1. With V trimmed by 4 bases and J by 3 bases, 5 bases remained unmatched. This CDR3 contains 14 residues. The germline gives CDR1 LGHDT, CDR2 YNNKEL (reference sequence). The CDR3 bases are TGTGCCAGCAGCCGGCCAGGGGGACACTATGGCTACACCTTC. It codes for CASSRPGGHYGYTF.

V and J are TRBV7-2 and TRBJ1-1, with a weak D call TRBD1 (5 bases). The CDR3 totals 14 residues. Trimming pared 1 base from V and 5 bases from J, leaving 11 bases between. Germline-derived CDR1 and CDR2 are SGHTA and FQGNSA. The CDR3 sequence: CASSLGQGWTEAFF. The CDR3 region has the DNA TGTGCCAGCAGCTTAGGGCAGGGTTGGACTGAAGCTTTCTTT.

The chain couples TRBV30 to TRBJ2-5; D ambiguous. Germline-derived CDR1 and CDR2 are GTSNPN and SVGIG (reference sequence). Trimming removed 0 bases from V and 0 bases from J, with 8 bases in between. CDR3 length equals 14 residues. CDR3 residues: CAWSVQSYQETQYF. CDR3 bases: TGTGCCTGGAGTGTACAGTCGTACCAAGAGACCCAGTACTTC.

This chain joins TRBV7-9 and TRBJ1-2; 8 bases line up with TRBD1. Germline V lookup: CDR1 SEHNR, CDR2 FQNEAQ (reference sequence). With 1 base clipped from V and 4 bases from J, the junction kept 2 bases outside the gene matches. The CDR3 has 14 amino acids. CDR3 sequence (DNA): TGTGCCAGCAGCTTAGTAGGGACAGGCTATGGCTACACCTTC. Protein product: CASSLVGTGYGYTF.

The V call is TRBV6-2 or TRBV6-3, the J call TRBJ2-3; TRBD1 is a possible D gene (6 bases). Per the germline V gene, CDR1 is MNHEY and CDR2 is SVGEGT. The CDR3 is made up of 14 amino acids. V was clipped by 3 bases and J by 2 bases, with 9 bases between them. The DNA of the CDR3 is TGTGCCAGCAGTTATGGGGGCCCCACAGATACGCAGTATTTT. Encoded protein: CASSYGGPTDTQYF.

The gene calls are TRBV7-9 and TRBJ2-2; 10 bases align to TRBD2. V lost 7 bases to trimming and J lost 6 bases; unmatched junction nucleotides: 17. Germline lookup yields CDR1 SEHNR and CDR2 FQNEAQ (reference sequence). This CDR3 is 18 amino acids long. The CDR3: CASTPSGIPGLAPGELFF. Written as DNA, the CDR3 is TGTGCCAGCACCCCATCGGGGATCCCGGGACTAGCGCCCGGGGAGCTGTTTTTT.

This sequence joins TRBV3-1 (or the pseudogene TRBV3-2) and TRBJ2-7, with TRBD2 matching over 13 bases. The V and J ends lost 0 bases and 0 bases, in that order; junction bases with no gene match: 8. Looked up from germline, CDR1 is LGHDT and CDR2 is YNNKEL (reference sequence). CDR3 length: 19 amino acids. CDR3 amino acids: CASSQDFGTSGVSSYEQYF. CDR3 in DNA: TGTGCCAGCAGCCAAGATTTTGGGACTAGCGGGGTGAGCTCCTACGAGCAGTACTTC.

The genes are TRBV11-3 and TRBJ2-5, with TRBD1 matching 11 bases. The J segment lost 4 bases and the V segment lost 1 base, leaving 2 bases of the junction unmatched. The CDR3 is 15 amino acids. Looked up from germline, CDR1 is SGHNT and CDR2 is YENEEA. In DNA form, the CDR3 reads TGTGCCAGCAGCTTAGGGGGACAGGGGGGAGAGACCCAGTACTTC. Translating it yields CASSLGGQGGETQYF. Supplemented by reference TRBV11-3 and TRBJ2-5, the full variable domain reads EAGVVQSPRYKIIEKKQPVAFWCNPISGHNTLYWYLQNLGQGPELLIRYENEEAVDDSQLPKDRFSAERLKGVDSTLKIQPAELGDSAVYLCASSLGGQGGETQYFGPGTRLLVL.

The V gene is TRBV7-2, the J gene TRBJ2-2; perhaps TRBD2 as D (5 bases). Germline values: CDR1 SGHTA, CDR2 FQGNSA. With 0 bases removed from V and 3 bases from J, the gap between germline ends came to 14 bases. This CDR3 region has 17 residues. The CDR3 loop reads CASSLALSETYTGELFF. The CDR3 DNA follows: TGTGCCAGCAGCTTAGCCCTTAGCGAGACCTACACCGGGGAGCTGTTTTTT. The variable domain in full, with the rest retrieved from reference TRBV7-2 and TRBJ2-2, is GAGVSQSPSNKVTEKGKDVELRCDPISGHTALYWYRQSLGQGLEFLIYFQGNSAPDKSGLPSDRFSAERTGGSVSTLTIQRTQQEDSAVYLCASSLALSETYTGELFFGEGSRLTVL.

The chain couples TRBV10-3 to TRBJ2-3, with TRBD2 as a possible D gene (7 bases). V was pared by 9 bases and J by 11 bases, with 24 bases between. Germline V gives CDR1 ENHRY, CDR2 SYGVKD. The CDR3 covers 14 residues. The CDR3: CAMWEGVPPGGQYF. In DNA, the CDR3 is TGTGCCATGTGGGAGGGGGTGCCACCGGGTGGGCAGTATTTT.